The clone carrying this T cell receptor (beta chain) was counted once. Its antigen is unknown. This sample was taken from a study of cytomegalovirus exposure and HLA in healthy donors. General study points: Most TCR beta V segments were productive about 90% or about 30% of the time in an earlier analysis. Among TCR beta chains of equal frequency, HLA-associated ones were more clonally expanded in a later analysis.

Amplification used 60 Vbeta primers and 13 Jbeta primers. The assay was immunoSEQ multiplex PCR, and TCRdb's table has in-frame clones only and misses some. The sample yields 170,000 or so clones, 75% to 90% seen once. Unmatched junction bases numbered 11, after V lost 3 bases and J lost 7 bases. CDR1 and CDR2 from the germline V gene are MNHNS and SASEGT. The CDR3 is made up of 15 amino acids. The material sequenced was PBMCs. The rearrangement links TRBV6-1 to TRBJ1-2; 7 bases agree with TRBD1. The TCR sequence derives from a woman between 18 and 29 years old in good health and CMV-seronegative. This chain's CDR3 is CASSDPITGDPGYTF. DNA for the CDR3: TGTGCCAGCAGTGACCCCATTACAGGGGATCCTGGCTACACCTTC.